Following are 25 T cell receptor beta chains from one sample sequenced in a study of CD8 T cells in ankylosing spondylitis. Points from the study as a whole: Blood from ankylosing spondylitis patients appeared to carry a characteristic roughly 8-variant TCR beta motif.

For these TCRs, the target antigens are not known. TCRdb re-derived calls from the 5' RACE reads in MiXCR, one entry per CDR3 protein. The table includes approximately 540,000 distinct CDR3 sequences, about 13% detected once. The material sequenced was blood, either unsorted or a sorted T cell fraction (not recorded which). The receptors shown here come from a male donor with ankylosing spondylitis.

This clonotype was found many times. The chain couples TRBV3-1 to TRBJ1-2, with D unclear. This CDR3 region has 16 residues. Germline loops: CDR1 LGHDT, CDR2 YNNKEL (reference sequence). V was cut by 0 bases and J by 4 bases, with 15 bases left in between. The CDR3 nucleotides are TGTGCCAGCAGCCAAGACCCCGACGGGCAACTCTATGGCTACACCTTC. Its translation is CASSQDPDGQLYGYTF.

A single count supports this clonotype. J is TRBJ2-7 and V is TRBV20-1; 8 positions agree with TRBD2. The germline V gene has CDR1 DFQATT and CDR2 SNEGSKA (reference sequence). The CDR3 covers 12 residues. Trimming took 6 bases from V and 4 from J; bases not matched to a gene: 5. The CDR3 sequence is CSARTSRYEQYF. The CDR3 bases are TGCAGTGCAAGGACTAGCAGGTACGAGCAGTACTTC.

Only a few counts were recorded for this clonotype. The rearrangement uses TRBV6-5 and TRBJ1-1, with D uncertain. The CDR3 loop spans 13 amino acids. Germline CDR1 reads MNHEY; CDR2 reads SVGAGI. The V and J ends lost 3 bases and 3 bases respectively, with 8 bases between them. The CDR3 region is CASSYGRHTEAFF. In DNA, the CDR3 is TGTGCCAGCAGTTATGGAAGACACACTGAAGCTTTCTTT.

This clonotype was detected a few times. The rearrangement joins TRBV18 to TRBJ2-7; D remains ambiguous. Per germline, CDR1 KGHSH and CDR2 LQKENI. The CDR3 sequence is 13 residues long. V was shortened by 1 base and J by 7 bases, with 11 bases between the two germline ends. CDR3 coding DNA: TGTGCCAGCTCACCACGGGAACTGGGGGAGCAGTACGTC. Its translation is CASSPRELGEQYV.

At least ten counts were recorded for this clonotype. CDR3 sequence (DNA): TGCAGCGTTACAAGCACAGATACGCAGTATTTT. Protein sequence: CSVTSTDTQYF. The chain has TRBV29-1 and TRBJ2-3; no clear D gene. V lost 5 bases, J lost 0 bases, and 3 bases lay in between. This CDR3 contains 11 residues. Germline V gives CDR1 SQVTM, CDR2 ANQGSEA.

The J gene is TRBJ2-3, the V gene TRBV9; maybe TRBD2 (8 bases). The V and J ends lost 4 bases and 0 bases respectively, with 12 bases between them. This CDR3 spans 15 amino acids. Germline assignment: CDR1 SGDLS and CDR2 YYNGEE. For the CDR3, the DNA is TGTGCCAGCAGCCGGGAGGGGGCTAGCACAGATACGCAGTATTTT. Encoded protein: CASSREGASTDTQYF. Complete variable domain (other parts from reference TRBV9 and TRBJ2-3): DSGVTQTPKHLITATGQRVTLRCSPRSGDLSVYWYQQSLDQGLQFLIQYYNGEERAKGNILERFSAQQFPDLHSELNLSSLELGDSALYFCASSREGASTDTQYFGPGTRLTVL.

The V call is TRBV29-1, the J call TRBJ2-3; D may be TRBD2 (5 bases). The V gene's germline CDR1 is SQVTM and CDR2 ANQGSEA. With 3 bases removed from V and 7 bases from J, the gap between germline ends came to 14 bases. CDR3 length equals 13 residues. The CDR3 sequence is CSVEPSRGYTQYF. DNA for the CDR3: TGCAGCGTTGAGCCGTCCCGGGGATATACGCAGTATTTT.

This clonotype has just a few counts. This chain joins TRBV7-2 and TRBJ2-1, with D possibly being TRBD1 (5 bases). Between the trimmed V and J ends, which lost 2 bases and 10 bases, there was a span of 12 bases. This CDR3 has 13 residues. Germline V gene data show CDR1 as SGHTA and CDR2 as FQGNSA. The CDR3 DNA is TGTGCCAGCAGCTTAATAACCCCAGGGGAGCAGTTCTTC. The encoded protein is CASSLITPGEQFF.

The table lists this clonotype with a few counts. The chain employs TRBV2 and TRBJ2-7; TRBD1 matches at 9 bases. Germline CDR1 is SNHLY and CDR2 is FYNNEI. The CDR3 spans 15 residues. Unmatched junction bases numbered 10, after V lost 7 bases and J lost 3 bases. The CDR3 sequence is CASTQTGTGLYEQYV. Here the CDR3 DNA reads TGTGCCAGCACTCAAACCGGGACAGGGCTCTACGAGCAGTACGTC.

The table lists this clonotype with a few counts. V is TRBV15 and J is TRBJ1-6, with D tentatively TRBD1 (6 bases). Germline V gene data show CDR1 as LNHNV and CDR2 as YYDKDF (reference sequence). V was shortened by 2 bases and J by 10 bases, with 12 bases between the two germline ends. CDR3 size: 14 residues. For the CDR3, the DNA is TGTGCCACCAGCAGACCACAGGGCTGGTCACCCCTCCACTTT. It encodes CATSRPQGWSPLHF.

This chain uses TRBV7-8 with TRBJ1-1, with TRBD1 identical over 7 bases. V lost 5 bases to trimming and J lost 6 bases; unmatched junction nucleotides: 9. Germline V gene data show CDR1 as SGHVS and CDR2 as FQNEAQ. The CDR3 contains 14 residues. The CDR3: CASSQGADRAEAFF. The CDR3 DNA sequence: TGTGCCAGCAGCCAAGGGGCCGACAGGGCTGAAGCTTTCTTT.

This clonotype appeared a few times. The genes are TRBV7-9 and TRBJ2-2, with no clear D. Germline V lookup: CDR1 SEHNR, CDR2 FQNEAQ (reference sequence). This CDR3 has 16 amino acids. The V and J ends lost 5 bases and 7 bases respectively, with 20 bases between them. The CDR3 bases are TGTGCCAGCAGCGCCCCCAAAAGGAGTGTAATCGGGGAGCTGTTTTTT. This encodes CASSAPKRSVIGELFF.

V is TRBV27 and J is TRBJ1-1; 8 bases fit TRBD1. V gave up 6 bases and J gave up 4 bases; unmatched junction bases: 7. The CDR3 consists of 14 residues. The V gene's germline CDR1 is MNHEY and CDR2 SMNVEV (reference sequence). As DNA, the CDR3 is TGTGCCAGCAGCCGGACAGGGAGGGCCACTGAAGCTTTCTTT. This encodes CASSRTGRATEAFF.

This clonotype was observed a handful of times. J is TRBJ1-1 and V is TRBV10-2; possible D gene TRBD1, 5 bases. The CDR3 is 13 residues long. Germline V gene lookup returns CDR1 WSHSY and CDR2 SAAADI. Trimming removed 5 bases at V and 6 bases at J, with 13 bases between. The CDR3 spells CASSRPGSPEAFF. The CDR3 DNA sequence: TGCGCCAGCAGTCGTCCAGGGTCGCCTGAAGCTTTCTTT.

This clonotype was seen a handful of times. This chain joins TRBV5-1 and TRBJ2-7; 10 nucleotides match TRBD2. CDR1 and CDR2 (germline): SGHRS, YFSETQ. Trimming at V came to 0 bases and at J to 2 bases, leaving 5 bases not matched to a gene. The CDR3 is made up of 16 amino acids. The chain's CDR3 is CASSLALLAGPYEQYF. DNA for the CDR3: TGCGCCAGCAGCTTGGCGCTACTAGCGGGACCCTACGAGCAGTACTTC.

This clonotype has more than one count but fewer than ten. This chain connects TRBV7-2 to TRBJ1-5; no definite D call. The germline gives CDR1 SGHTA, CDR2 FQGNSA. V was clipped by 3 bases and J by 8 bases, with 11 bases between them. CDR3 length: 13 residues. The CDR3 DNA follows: TGTGCCAGCAGCTTTGGCAGAGCTGAGCCCCAGCATTTT. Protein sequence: CASSFGRAEPQHF.

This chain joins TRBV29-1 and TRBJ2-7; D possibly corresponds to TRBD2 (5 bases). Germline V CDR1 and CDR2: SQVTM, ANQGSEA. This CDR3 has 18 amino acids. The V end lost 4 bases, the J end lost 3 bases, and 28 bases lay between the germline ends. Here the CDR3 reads CSVGSSGSSTPTIYEQYV. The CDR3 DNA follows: TGCAGCGTTGGGTCCTCGGGGTCTTCAACTCCCACGATCTACGAGCAGTACGTC.

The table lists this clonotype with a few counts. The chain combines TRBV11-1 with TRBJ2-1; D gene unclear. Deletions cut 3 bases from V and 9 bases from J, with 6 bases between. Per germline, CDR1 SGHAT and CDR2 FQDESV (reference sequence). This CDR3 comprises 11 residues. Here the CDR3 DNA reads TGTGCCAGCAGCTTCTTTGGTGAGCAGTTCTTC. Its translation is CASSFFGEQFF.

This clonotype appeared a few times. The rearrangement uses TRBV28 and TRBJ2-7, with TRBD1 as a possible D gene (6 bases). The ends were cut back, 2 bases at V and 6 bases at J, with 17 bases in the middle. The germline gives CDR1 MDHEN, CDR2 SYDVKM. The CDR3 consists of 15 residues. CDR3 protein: CASSLGTSPSAEQYF. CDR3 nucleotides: TGTGCCAGCAGTTTAGGGACATCACCATCCGCCGAGCAGTACTTC. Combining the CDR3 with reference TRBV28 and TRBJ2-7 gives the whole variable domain DVKVTQSSRYLVKRTGEKVFLECVQDMDHENMFWYRQDPGLGLRLIYFSYDVKMKEKGDIPEGYSVSREKKERFSLILESASTNQTSMYLCASSLGTSPSAEQYFGPGTRLTVT.

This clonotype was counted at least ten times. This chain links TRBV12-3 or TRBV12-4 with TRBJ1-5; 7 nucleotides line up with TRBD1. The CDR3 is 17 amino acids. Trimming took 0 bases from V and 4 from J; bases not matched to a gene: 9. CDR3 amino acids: CASSLAGKGALNQPQHF. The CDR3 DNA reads TGTGCCAGCAGTTTAGCGGGGAAGGGGGCGCTTAATCAGCCCCAGCATTTT.

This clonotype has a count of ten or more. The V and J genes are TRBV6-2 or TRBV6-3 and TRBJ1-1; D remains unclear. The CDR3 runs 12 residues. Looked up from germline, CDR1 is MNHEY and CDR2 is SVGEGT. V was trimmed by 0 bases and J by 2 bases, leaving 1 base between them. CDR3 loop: CASSYSNTEAFF. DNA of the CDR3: TGTGCCAGCAGTTACTCCAACACTGAAGCTTTCTTT.

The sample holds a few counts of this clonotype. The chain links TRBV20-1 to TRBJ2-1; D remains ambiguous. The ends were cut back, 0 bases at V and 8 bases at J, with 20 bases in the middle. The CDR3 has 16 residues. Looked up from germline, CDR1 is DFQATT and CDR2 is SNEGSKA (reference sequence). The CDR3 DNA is TGCAGTGCTAGAGATATCGGCCTGACTTCGAAACATGAGCAGTTCTTC. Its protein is CSARDIGLTSKHEQFF.

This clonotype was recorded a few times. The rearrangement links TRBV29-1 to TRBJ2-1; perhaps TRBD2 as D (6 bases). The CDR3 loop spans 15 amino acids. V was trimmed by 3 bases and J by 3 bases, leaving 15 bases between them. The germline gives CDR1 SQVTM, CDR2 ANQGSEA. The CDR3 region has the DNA TGCAGCGTTGATAATGGAGGGAGTAGCTACAATGAGCAGTTCTTC. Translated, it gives CSVDNGGSSYNEQFF.

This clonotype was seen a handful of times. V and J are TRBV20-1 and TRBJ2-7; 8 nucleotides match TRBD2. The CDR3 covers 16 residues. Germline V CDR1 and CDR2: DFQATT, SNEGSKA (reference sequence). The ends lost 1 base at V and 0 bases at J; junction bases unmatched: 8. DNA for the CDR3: TGCAGTGCTAGAGGGGCTAGCGGGTCGAGCTCCTACGAGCAGTACTTC. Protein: CSARGASGSSSYEQYF.

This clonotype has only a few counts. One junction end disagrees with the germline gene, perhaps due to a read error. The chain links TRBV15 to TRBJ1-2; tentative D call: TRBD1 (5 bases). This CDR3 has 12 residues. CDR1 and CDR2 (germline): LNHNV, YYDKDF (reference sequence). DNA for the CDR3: TGTGCCACCGCCCGGGACGTCTATGACTACACCTTC. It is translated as CATARDVYDYTF.